This TCR beta chain was sequenced in a study of shared clonotypes between healthy human individuals (TCRdb year 2020). As for the study more broadly: The cohort comprised two women and a few men aged 18 to 49 years. To estimate repertoire size and how much clonotypes are shared between individuals, the study performed deep sequencing of blood TCR repertoires from roughly five healthy adults. To increase sequencing depth and limit assay-specific biases, different laboratories used diverse techniques to prepare libraries and sequence TCR repertoires. Per donor, leukapheresis produced somewhere between about 0.85 and 9.5 billion PBMCs.

TCR CDR3 regions were amplified from genomic DNA by multiplex PCR using the deep immunoSEQ assay. Extracted genomic DNA from each cell subset was distributed evenly across all wells of several immunoSEQ 96-well plates, and each plate was treated as a replicate. For unsorted PBMC, 250 to 300 ng genomic DNA, equal to 30,000 or so T cell genomes, was loaded into each replicate PCR. Ten immunoSEQ deep assay plates were used to sequence the unsorted PBMC genomic DNA. Purified libraries were measured with a Qubit 3.0 fluorometer, size-checked on a Bioanalyzer 2100, and measured again with the KAPA Library Quantification kit. Every immunoSEQ 96-well plate was sequenced on a separate single-read 150-cycle Illumina NextSeq 550 flow cell. On the study's bioinformatics: Because the immunoSEQ output held only junctional sequences and lacked quality scores, the filtering could not match the filtering applied to full-length reads. Sequences were annotated with PyIR, a Python wrapper for IgBLAST v1.9, and V/J genes and CDR3 were assigned using IMGT germline references. Reads with weak V/J assignments (E-value above 1e-6), missing CDR3, stop codons, out-of-frame junctions, or ambiguous translated residues were removed. V3J clonotypes were defined as sequences sharing the same inferred V gene, J gene, and CDR3 amino acid sequence. The percentage overlap between two repertoires was calculated by dividing the number of shared unique clonotypes by the size of the smaller repertoire. Repertoire richness was assessed with RTK rarefaction, the Chao1 estimator, and Recon v2.1 estimates of unobserved clonotypes. TCRdb took this table from immuneACCESS and kept in-frame rearrangements with V and J called. Such tables lack part of the clones; where checked against another copy, unresolved V genes explain under half of the gap, and the rest is unexplained. V and J calls and clone size are copied from that table; D and trimming were computed from the DNA. This sample gives some 500,000 clones in total; approximately 77% of them show up just once. Clones ranked in the top ten supply 12% of the sample.

The donors were healthy, HIV-negative adults who had no recently reported acute infections or vaccinations. Every donor was a Caucasian adult residing in Nashville, Tennessee, USA. For unsorted samples, about 87 million PBMCs were counted, and genomic DNA was extracted using the QIAamp DNA Blood Mini kit. After blood collection by leukapheresis, PBMCs were isolated using Ficoll-Histopaque density gradient centrifugation and then cryopreserved in the vapor phase of liquid nitrogen. As for this clone: The clone's antigen remains unknown. Per-base qualities were not stored, and no clone one base away is much larger.

The V and J ends are trimmed by 6 bases and 7 bases, leaving 15 bases between them. CDR1 and CDR2 are drawn from the germline V gene: SGHAT, FQNNGV. Spanning cysteine to phenylalanine, the CDR3 consists of 13 amino acids. Of the read, only the CDR3 DNA is kept; its 39 bases are in frame from base 1. Study-wide findings and limitations: Based on pairwise subsampling, the degree of clonotype sharing among donors was expected to be affected by sequencing depth. Sampling was limited to blood, and TCR repertoires in tissue likely differ from TCR repertoires in blood. Because the study included only a small number of donors, the genetic and exposure-history diversity represented was limited.

Sequencing was performed on PBMCs. The sequence is built from TRBV11-2 and TRBJ1-2; possibly the D gene is TRBD1, per 6 matching bases. The TCR sequence derives from a woman between 40 and 50 years old in good health. Some clones in this sample may be carry-over from other donors' samples. CDR3 loop: CASSSTGIGGYTF. The nucleotide sequence is given as TGTGCCAGCAGTTCCACAGGGATTGGTGGCTACACCTTC.